Given below is one T cell receptor beta chain in context. This entry is derived from a study of T-cell reconstitution after alpha-beta-depleted transplantation in children. During its preparation, the TCRbeta library received unique molecular identifiers. Using its own MiXCR run on the PCR reads, TCRdb lists one record per CDR3 protein. Found here are over 550,000 distinct CDR3 sequences, about 11% of them singletons; the top ten hold 4% to 5%. This CDR3 has 13 residues. Germline V gives CDR1 ENHRY, CDR2 SYGVKD. After removal of 4 bases from V and 4 bases from J, the junction contained 0 bases not matched to a gene.

The chain employs TRBV10-3 and TRBJ1-2, with 10 bases fitting TRBD1. The TCR was taken from a human donor who donated a stem cell graft to a child with acute myeloid leukemia. The specimen was PBMCs from the stem cell graft donor, collected from the stem cell graft. CDR3 nucleotide sequence: TGTGCCATCAGTGGGACAGGGGGCTATGGCTACACCTTC. Translation: CAISGTGGYGYTF.